Sequencing of this T cell receptor (beta chain) was carried out in a study of prognosis after radiotherapy for stage I lung cancer. Overall study findings and caveats: When patients developed distant metastases, their Shannon entropy after stereotactic body radiation therapy was lower.

Germline loops: CDR1 DFQATT, CDR2 SNEGSKA (reference sequence). The V end lost 7 bases, the J end lost 5 bases, and 18 bases lay between the germline ends. The CDR3 sequence is 14 residues long. CDR3 of TCR beta was amplified from genomic DNA via a two-round multiplex PCR. TRBV and TRBJ genes each had their own specific primers in first-round PCR. From the multiplex PCR reads, TCRdb called clonotypes with MiXCR, one entry per CDR3 protein. The data contain 27,000 or so distinct CDR3 sequences, about 41% of them singletons. In the case of this clonotype: Antigen specificity is unknown.

The source material was PBMCs, sampled before or after stereotactic body radiation therapy (not recorded which). The sequence derives from a donor at least 50 years old with non-small cell lung cancer. V gene TRBV20-1 combines with J gene TRBJ2-1; D is undetermined. This chain's CDR3 is CSVPPTFLDNEQFF. CDR3 nucleotides: TGCAGTGTTCCTCCAACTTTCTTGGACAATGAGCAGTTCTTC.